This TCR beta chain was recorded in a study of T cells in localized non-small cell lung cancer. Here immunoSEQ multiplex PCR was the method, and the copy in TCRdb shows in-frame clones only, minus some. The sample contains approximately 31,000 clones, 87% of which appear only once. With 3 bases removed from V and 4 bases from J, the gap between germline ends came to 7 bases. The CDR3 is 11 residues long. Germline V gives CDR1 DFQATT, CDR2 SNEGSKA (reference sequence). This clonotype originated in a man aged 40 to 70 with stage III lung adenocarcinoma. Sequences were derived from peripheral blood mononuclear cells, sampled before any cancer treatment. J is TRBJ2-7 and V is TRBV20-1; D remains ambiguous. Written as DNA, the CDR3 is TGCAGTGCTAGGAGCGAATACGAGCAGTACTTC. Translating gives CSARSEYEQYF.